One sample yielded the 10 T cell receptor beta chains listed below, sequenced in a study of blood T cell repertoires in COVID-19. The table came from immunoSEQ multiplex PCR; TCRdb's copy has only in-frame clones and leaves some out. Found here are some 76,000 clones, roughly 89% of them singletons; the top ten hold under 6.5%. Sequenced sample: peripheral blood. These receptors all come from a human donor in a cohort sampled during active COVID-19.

This CDR3 reads CASSSNVELYGYTF. The CDR3 coding sequence is TGCGCCAGCAGCTCGAATGTAGAACTTTATGGCTACACCTTC. The genes are TRBV5-1 and TRBJ1-2, with no clear D. The CDR3 spans 14 residues. V gave up 3 bases and J gave up 5 bases, with 14 bases separating them. Germline V gives CDR1 SGHRS, CDR2 YFSETQ.

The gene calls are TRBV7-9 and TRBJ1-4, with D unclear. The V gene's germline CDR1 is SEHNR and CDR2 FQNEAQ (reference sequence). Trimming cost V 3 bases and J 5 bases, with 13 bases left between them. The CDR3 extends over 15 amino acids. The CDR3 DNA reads TGTGCCAGCAGCTTCGGATCCTCGGGGAATGAAAAACTGTTTTTT. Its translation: CASSFGSSGNEKLFF.

CDR3 loop: CASSLSRYSYNEQFF. The CDR3 coding sequence is TGTGCCAGCAGCTTATCTCGGTACTCCTACAATGAGCAGTTCTTC. This chain uses TRBV5-4 with TRBJ2-1, with D hard to call. Germline V lookup: CDR1 SGHNT, CDR2 YYREEE (reference sequence). Trimming removed 2 bases from V and 0 bases from J, with 9 bases in between. The CDR3 consists of 15 residues.

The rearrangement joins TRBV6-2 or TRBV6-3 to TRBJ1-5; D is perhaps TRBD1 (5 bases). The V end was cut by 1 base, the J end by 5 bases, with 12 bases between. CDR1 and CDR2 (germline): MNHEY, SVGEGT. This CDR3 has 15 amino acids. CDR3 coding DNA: TGTGCCAGCAGTTACTGGCCAGGGTTACATCAGCCCCAGCATTTT. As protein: CASSYWPGLHQPQHF.

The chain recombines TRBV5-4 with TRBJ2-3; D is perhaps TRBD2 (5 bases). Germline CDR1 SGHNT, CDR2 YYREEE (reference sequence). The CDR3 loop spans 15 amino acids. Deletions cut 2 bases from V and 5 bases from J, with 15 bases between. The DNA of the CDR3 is TGTGCCAGCAGCTTAAGGGTCGGGGTGGTAGATACGCAGTATTTT. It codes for CASSLRVGVVDTQYF.

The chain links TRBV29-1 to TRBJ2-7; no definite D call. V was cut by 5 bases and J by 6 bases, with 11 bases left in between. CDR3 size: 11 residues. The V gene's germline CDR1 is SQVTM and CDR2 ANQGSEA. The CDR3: CSVLWFSEQYF. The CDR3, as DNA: TGCAGCGTTTTGTGGTTCAGCGAGCAGTACTTC.

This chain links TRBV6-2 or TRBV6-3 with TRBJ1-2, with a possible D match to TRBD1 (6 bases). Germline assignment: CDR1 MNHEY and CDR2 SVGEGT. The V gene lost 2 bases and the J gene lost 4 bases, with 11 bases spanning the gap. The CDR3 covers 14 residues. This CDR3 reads CASSYGGAGYGYTF. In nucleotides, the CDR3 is TGTGCCAGCAGTTACGGGGGCGCCGGCTATGGCTACACCTTC.

CDR3 nucleotides: TGTGCCAGTTCAGGGGACGGAAACACCATATATTTT. Translating it yields CASSGDGNTIYF. The chain carries TRBV12-3 or TRBV12-4 and TRBJ1-3; the D gene is possibly TRBD1 (6 bases). The CDR3 covers 12 residues. V was pared by 9 bases and J by 4 bases, with 10 bases between.

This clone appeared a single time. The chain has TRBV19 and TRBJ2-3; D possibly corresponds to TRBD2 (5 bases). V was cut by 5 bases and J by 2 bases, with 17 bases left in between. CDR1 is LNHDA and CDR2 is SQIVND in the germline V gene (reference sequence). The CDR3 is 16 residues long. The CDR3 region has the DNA TGTGCCAGTAGTTCCCGTAGCGTGGGCGACACAGATACGCAGTATTTT. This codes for CASSSRSVGDTDTQYF.

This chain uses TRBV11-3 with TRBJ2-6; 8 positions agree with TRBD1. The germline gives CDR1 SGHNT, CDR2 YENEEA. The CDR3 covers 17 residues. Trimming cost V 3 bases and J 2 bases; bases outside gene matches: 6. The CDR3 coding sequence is TGTGCCAGCAGCTTGAGGTCAGGGGGCGCTGGGGCCAACGTCCTGACTTTC. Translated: CASSLRSGGAGANVLTF.